This TCR beta chain is drawn from a study of HIV-infected patients and healthy controls. The CDR3 covers 15 residues. The ends lost 6 bases at V and 2 bases at J; junction bases unmatched: 8. The germline CDR1 and CDR2 sequences are DFQATT and SNEGSKA (reference sequence). This clonotype was detected ten times or more. TCRdb redid the calling of the 5' RACE reads with MiXCR, one entry per CDR3 protein. The table lists more than 60,000 distinct CDR3 sequences, 15% to 20% of them singletons, with over 1.1% in the top ten. The sample was CD4+ T cells from blood. This chain links TRBV20-1 with TRBJ2-3, with 10 bases identical to TRBD2. The TCR originated in a human donor in good health. CDR3 loop: CSAEGTSANTDTQYF. CDR3 coding DNA: TGCAGTGCCGAGGGGACTAGCGCCAACACAGATACGCAGTATTTT.